Listed here is a single T cell receptor (beta chain). Its target is unknown. This sample is part of a study of radiotherapy plus CTLA-4 blockade in lung cancer. Study at large: Among all patients, 15% to 20% showed objective responses, while roughly 28% had disease control. Study-level results: Early clone dynamics of blood T cells, plus interferon-beta, reportedly predicted response best. In blood, after radiotherapy plus ipilimumab, tumor-derived TCR clones expanded.

Profiling relied on immunoSEQ multiplex PCR, and the TCRdb table lists in-frame clones only, not all of them. The table has roughly 24,000 clones, approximately 80% seen once. Ipilimumab-mediated CTLA-4 blockade plus focal radiation was given to patients having chemo-refractory metastatic non-small-cell lung cancer. CDR1 and CDR2 from the germline V gene are SNHLY and FYNNEI. This CDR3 region has 14 residues. The germline V and J ends were trimmed by 5 bases and 1 base, with 9 bases remaining between them. This chain links TRBV2 with TRBJ1-5; unclear D gene. The receptor was derived from a human donor with non-small cell lung cancer that progressed on radiotherapy plus ipilimumab. The material sequenced was peripheral blood, taken from a patient treated with radiotherapy plus ipilimumab. This chain's CDR3 is CASSPRLSNQPQHF. The CDR3, as DNA: TGTGCCAGCAGTCCCCGGTTGAGCAATCAGCCCCAGCATTTT.